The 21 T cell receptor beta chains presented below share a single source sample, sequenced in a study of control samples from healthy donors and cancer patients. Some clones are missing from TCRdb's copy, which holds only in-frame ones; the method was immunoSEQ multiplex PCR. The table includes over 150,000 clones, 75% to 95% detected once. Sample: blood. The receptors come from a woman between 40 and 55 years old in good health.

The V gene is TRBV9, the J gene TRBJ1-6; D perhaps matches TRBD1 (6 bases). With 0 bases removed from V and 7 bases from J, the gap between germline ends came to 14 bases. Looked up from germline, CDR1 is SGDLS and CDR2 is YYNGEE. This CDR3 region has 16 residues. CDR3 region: CASSVATGGANSPLHF. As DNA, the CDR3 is TGTGCCAGCAGCGTAGCTACCGGGGGGGCCAATTCACCCCTCCACTTT.

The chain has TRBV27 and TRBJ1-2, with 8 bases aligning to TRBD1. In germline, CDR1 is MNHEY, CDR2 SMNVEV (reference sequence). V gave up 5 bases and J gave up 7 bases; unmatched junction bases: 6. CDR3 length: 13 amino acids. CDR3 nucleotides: TGTGCCAGCAGTCGAGGACAGGGAGGTGGCTACACCTTC. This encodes CASSRGQGGGYTF.

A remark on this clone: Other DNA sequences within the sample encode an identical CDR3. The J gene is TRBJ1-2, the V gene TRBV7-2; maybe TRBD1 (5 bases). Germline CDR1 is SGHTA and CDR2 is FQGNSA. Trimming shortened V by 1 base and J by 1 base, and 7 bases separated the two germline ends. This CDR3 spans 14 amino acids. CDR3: CASSLGDSNYGYTF. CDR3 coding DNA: TGTGCCAGCAGCTTAGGAGACAGTAACTATGGCTACACCTTC.

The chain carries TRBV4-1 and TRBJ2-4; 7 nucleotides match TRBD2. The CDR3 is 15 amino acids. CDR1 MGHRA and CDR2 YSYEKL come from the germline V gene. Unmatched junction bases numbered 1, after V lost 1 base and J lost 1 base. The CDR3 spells CASSQGRGAKNIQYF. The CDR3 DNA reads TGCGCCAGCAGCCAAGGGCGGGGGGCCAAAAACATTCAGTACTTC.

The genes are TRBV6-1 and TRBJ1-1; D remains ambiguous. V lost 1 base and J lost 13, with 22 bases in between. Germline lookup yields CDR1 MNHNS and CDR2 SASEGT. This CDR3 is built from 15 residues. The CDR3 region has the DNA TGTGCCAGCAGTGAAGTTATGGGTTATAACGGCCGGGGTTTCTTT. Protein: CASSEVMGYNGRGFF.

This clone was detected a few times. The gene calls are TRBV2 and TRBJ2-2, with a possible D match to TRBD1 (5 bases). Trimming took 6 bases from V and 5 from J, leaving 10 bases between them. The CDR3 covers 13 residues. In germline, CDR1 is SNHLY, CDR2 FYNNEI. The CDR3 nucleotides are TGTGCCAGCAGATCTCAGGGAACCGGGGAGCTGTTTTTT. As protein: CASRSQGTGELFF. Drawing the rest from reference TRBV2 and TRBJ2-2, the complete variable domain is EPEVTQTPSHQVTQMGQEVILRCVPISNHLYFYWYRQILGQKVEFLVSFYNNEISEKSEIFDDQFSVERPDGSNFTLKIRSTKLEDSAMYFCASRSQGTGELFFGEGSRLTVL.

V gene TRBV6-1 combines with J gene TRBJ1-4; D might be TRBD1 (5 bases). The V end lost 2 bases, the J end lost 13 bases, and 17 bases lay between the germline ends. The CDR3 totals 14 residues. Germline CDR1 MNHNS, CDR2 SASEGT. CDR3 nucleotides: TGTGCCAGCAGTGAACCCACAAGGGACGCTGGACTGTTTTTT. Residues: CASSEPTRDAGLFF.

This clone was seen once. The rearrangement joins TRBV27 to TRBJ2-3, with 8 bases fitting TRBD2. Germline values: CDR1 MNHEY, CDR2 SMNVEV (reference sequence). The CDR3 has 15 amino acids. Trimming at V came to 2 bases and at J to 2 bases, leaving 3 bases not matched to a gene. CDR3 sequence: CASSLKRGFTDTQYF. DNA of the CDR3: TGTGCCAGCAGTTTAAAGCGGGGGTTCACAGATACGCAGTATTTT.

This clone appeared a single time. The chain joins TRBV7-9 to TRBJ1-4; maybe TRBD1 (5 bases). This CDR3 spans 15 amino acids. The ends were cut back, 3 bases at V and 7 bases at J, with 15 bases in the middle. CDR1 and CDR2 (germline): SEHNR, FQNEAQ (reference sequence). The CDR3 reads CASSFSFRDFEKLFF. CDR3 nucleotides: TGTGCCAGCAGCTTTAGTTTCAGGGACTTTGAAAAACTGTTTTTT.

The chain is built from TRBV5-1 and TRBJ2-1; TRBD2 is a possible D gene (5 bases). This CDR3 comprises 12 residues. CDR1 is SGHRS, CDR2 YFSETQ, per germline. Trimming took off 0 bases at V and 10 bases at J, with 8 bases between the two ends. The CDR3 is CASSLEEREQFF. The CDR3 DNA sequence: TGCGCCAGCAGCTTGGAGGAGCGGGAGCAGTTCTTC.

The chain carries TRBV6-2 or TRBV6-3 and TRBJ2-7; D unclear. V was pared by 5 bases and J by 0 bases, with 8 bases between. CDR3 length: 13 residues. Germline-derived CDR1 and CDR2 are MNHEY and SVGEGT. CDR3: CASSPPPSYEQYF. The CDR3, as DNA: TGTGCCAGCAGTCCCCCCCCCTCCTACGAGCAGTACTTC.

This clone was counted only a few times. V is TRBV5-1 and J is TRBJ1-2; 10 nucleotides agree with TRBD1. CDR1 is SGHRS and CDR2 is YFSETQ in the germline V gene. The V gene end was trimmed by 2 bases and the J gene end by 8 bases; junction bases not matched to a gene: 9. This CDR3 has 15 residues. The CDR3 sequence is CASSFSGTGAQGYTF. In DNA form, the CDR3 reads TGCGCCAGCAGCTTCTCGGGGACAGGGGCTCAAGGCTACACCTTC.

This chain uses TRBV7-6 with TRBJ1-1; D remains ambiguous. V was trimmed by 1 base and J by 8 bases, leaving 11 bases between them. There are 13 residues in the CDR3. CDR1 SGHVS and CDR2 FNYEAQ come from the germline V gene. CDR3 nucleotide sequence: TGTGCCAGCAGCTTAGGCGAGGGTTCCGAAGCTTTCTTT. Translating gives CASSLGEGSEAFF.

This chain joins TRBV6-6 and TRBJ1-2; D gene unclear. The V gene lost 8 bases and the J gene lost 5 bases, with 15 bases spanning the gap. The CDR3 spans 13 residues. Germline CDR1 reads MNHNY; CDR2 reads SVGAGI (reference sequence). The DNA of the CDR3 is TGTGCCAGCTCCCCGAAGCTAAATTATGGCTACACCTTC. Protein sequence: CASSPKLNYGYTF.

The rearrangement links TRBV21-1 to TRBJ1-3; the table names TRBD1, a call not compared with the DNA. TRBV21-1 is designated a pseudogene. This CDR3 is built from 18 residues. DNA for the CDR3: TGTGCCAGCAGCAAGGCCGGGACAGCCACTTCCTCTGGAAACACCATATATTTT. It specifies CASSKAGTATSSGNTIYF.

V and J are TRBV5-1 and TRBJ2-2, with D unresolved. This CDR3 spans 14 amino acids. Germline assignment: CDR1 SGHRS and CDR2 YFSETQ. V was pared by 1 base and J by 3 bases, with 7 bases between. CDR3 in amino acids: CASSLRFDTGELFF. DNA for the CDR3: TGCGCCAGCAGCTTGAGGTTTGACACCGGGGAGCTGTTTTTT. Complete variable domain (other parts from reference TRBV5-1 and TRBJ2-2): KAGVTQTPRYLIKTRGQQVTLSCSPISGHRSVSWYQQTPGQGLQFLFEYFSETQRNKGNFPGRFSGRQFSNSRSEMNVSTLELGDSALYLCASSLRFDTGELFFGEGSRLTVL.

The CDR3 DNA reads TGTGCCAGCTCACCAGGGTTAGGAGAAAAACTGTTTTTT. This codes for CASSPGLGEKLFF. J is TRBJ1-4 and V is TRBV18; no clear D gene. This CDR3 contains 13 residues. Germline CDR1 is KGHSH and CDR2 is LQKENI. V dropped 2 bases and J dropped 8 bases, with 9 bases sitting between them. Full variable domain (remainder filled in from reference TRBV18 and TRBJ1-4): NAGVMQNPRHLVRRRGQEARLRCSPMKGHSHVYWYRQLPEEGLKFMVYLQKENIIDESGMPKERFSAEFPKEGPSILRIQQVVRGDSAAYFCASSPGLGEKLFFGSGTQLSVL.

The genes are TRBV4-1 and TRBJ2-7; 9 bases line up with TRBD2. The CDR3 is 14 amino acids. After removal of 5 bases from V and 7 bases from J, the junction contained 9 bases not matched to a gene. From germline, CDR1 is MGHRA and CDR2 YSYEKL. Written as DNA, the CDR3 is TGCGCCAGCAGCTCCCAACTCGCGGGGGGGGAGCAGTACTTC. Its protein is CASSSQLAGGEQYF.

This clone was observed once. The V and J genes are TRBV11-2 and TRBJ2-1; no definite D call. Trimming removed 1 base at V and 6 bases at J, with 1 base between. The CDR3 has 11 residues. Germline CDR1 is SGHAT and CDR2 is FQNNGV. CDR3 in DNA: TGTGCCAGCAGCTTAGCCAATGAGCAGTTCTTC. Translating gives CASSLANEQFF.

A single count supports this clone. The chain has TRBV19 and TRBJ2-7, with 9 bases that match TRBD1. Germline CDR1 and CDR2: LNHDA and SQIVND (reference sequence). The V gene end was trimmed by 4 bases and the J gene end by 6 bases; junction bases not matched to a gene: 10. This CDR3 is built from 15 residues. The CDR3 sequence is CASSTPGTGKSEQYF. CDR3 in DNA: TGTGCCAGTAGTACCCCCGGGACAGGGAAAAGCGAGCAGTACTTC.

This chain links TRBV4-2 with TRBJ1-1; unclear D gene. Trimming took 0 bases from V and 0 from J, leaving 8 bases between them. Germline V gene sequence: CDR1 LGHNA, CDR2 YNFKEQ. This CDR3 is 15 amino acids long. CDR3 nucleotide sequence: TGTGCCAGCAGCCAAGAGTCGTCAATGAACACTGAAGCTTTCTTT. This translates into CASSQESSMNTEAFF.